The T cell receptor beta chain under discussion was sequenced for a study of identifying expanded T cells in peripheral blood. No infections or other immune events were documented during collection. V lost 6 bases to trimming and J lost 5 bases, with 11 bases between them. This CDR3 is 11 amino acids long. Germline CDR1 is DFQATT and CDR2 is SNEGSKA (reference sequence). Sequenced by immunoSEQ multiplex PCR; TCRdb stores in-frame clones only, minus some. The sample consists of about 91,000 clones, approximately 88% of them appearing once. The V call is TRBV20-1, the J call TRBJ2-7; D gene uncertain. Sequenced material: blood. The receptor was derived from a person between 18 and 69 years old in good health. Here the CDR3 DNA reads TGCAGTGCGCGAAGGGTCCACGAGCAGTACTTC. This encodes CSARRVHEQYF.